The 20 T cell receptor beta chains presented below share a single source sample, sequenced in a study of cytomegalovirus exposure and HLA in healthy donors. Sequenced by immunoSEQ multiplex PCR; TCRdb stores in-frame clones only, minus some. Here the sample spans approximately 200,000 clones, about 81% being singletons. The specimen sequenced was PBMCs. These receptors were taken from a woman aged 25 to 39 in good health and CMV-seronegative.

This sequence joins TRBV6-5 and TRBJ1-2; D is possibly TRBD1 (6 bases). This CDR3 comprises 15 residues. Germline assignment: CDR1 MNHEY and CDR2 SVGAGI. Between the trimmed V and J ends, which lost 2 bases and 4 bases, there was a span of 14 bases. This CDR3 reads CASSYESRGFYGYTF. CDR3 in DNA: TGTGCCAGCAGTTACGAAAGCAGGGGATTCTATGGCTACACCTTC.

The J gene is TRBJ1-6, the V gene TRBV5-4; TRBD1 agrees at 8 bases. The CDR3 runs 15 residues. Germline CDR1 SGHNT, CDR2 YYREEE (reference sequence). Trimming removed 9 bases from V and 4 bases from J; junction bases left unmatched: 9. The CDR3 DNA reads TGTGCCATTTCAACAGGGGGGGGGTATAATTCACCCCTCCACTTT. The encoded protein is CAISTGGGYNSPLHF.

The CDR3: CASSLPRGRGTEAFF. CDR3 bases: TGTGCCAGCAGTTTACCAAGGGGACGGGGGACTGAAGCTTTCTTT. This chain links TRBV28 with TRBJ1-1, with a tentative D call TRBD1 (5 bases). V was trimmed by 2 bases and J by 5 bases, leaving 15 bases between them. The CDR3 length is 15 residues. The germline CDR1 and CDR2 sequences are MDHEN and SYDVKM.

The chain uses TRBV19 and TRBJ2-3; 8 bases line up with TRBD2. This CDR3 is built from 15 residues. Unmatched junction bases numbered 8, after V lost 5 bases and J lost 4 bases. Germline V CDR1 and CDR2: LNHDA, SQIVND (reference sequence). The chain's CDR3 is CASSSLSGGSDTQYF. The CDR3 coding sequence is TGTGCCAGTAGTTCCCTATCGGGGGGGTCAGATACGCAGTATTTT.

This clone has a handful of counts. This chain links TRBV6-6 with TRBJ2-5; 7 nucleotides line up with TRBD1. Per germline, CDR1 MNHNY and CDR2 SVGAGI (reference sequence). The CDR3 sequence is 16 residues long. The trim removed 5 bases at V and 1 base at J, leaving 10 bases unmatched. The CDR3: CASSAGDSDFQETQYF. CDR3 DNA sequence: TGTGCCAGCAGTGCTGGGGACAGTGACTTCCAAGAGACCCAGTACTTC.

A remark on this clone: Different DNA sequences within this sample yield the same CDR3. The V call is TRBV2, the J call TRBJ2-7; tentatively, D is TRBD1 (5 bases). From germline, CDR1 is SNHLY and CDR2 FYNNEI. The CDR3 is 12 amino acids. The V end lost 7 bases, the J end lost 4 bases, and 11 bases lay between the germline ends. CDR3 DNA: TGTGCCAGCAAAACAGGAGCTTACGAGCAGTACTTC. This codes for CASKTGAYEQYF.

This clone was observed once. The genes are TRBV5-1 and TRBJ1-5; TRBD1 might be the D (6 bases). This CDR3 spans 14 amino acids. Germline CDR1 SGHRS, CDR2 YFSETQ. The V gene lost 3 bases and the J gene lost 6 bases, with 13 bases spanning the gap. Here the CDR3 DNA reads TGCGCCAGCAGCTCTACAGGGAGGGCTCAGCCCCAGCATTTT. Translation gives CASSSTGRAQPQHF.

The chain carries TRBV19 and TRBJ1-1; a weak D match, TRBD1 (5 bases). The CDR3 spans 15 residues. The germline V gene encodes CDR1 LNHDA and CDR2 SQIVND (reference sequence). Trimming pared 9 bases from V and 5 bases from J, leaving 22 bases between. The CDR3 reads CASLYAGGGGTEAFF. As DNA, the CDR3 is TGTGCCAGCCTGTATGCCGGGGGGGGAGGAACTGAAGCTTTCTTT.

The chain has TRBV18 and TRBJ2-7; 9 nucleotides agree with TRBD1. J gave up 3 bases and V 3 bases, and 3 bases lay outside the gene matches. CDR3 size: 14 residues. Looked up from germline, CDR1 is KGHSH and CDR2 is LQKENI. CDR3 loop: CASSPGTGIYEQYF. CDR3 DNA: TGTGCCAGCTCACCCGGGACAGGGATCTACGAGCAGTACTTC.

The rearrangement uses TRBV7-9 and TRBJ2-1, with 7 bases identical to TRBD1. V gave up 5 bases and J gave up 8 bases; unmatched junction bases: 3. The CDR3 covers 12 residues. Germline V gives CDR1 SEHNR, CDR2 FQNEAQ (reference sequence). The CDR3 DNA reads as TGTGCCAGCAGCGACAGGGTCTATGAGCAGTTCTTC. Its translation is CASSDRVYEQFF.

The chain couples TRBV2 to TRBJ2-3; 12 positions agree with TRBD2. In germline, CDR1 is SNHLY, CDR2 FYNNEI. The CDR3 consists of 18 residues. After removal of 7 bases from V and 0 bases from J, the junction contained 11 bases not matched to a gene. CDR3 bases: TGTGCCAGCACTCCTCAGGGACTAGCGGGTTCTAGCACAGATACGCAGTATTTT. Its translation is CASTPQGLAGSSTDTQYF.

V is TRBV10-1 and J is TRBJ2-7, with 13 bases matching TRBD2. Germline CDR1 WNHNN, CDR2 SYGVQD (reference sequence). V dropped 2 bases and J dropped 2; count of bases not matched to a gene: 3. The CDR3 consists of 16 residues. DNA for the CDR3: TGCGCCAGCAGTGAGACCGGGACTAGCGGGGCCTACGAGCAGTACTTC. Translating it yields CASSETGTSGAYEQYF.

The CDR3 nucleotides read TGTGCCAGCAGCCAAGGGGACAGGGATTCACCCCTCCACTTT. It translates to CASSQGDRDSPLHF. J is TRBJ1-6 and V is TRBV4-2; 9 positions match TRBD1. CDR1 LGHNA and CDR2 YNFKEQ come from the germline V gene. The V and J ends lost 1 base and 8 bases, in that order; junction bases with no gene match: 0. The CDR3 has 14 amino acids.

The rearrangement links TRBV29-1 to TRBJ2-3, with 13 nucleotides matching TRBD2. Germline CDR1 is SQVTM and CDR2 is ANQGSEA. Trimming removed 7 bases from V and 4 bases from J; junction bases left unmatched: 8. CDR3 size: 15 residues. In nucleotides, the CDR3 is TGCAGCGCCGGACTAGCGGGGGCATTTGCAGATACGCAGTATTTT. Protein: CSAGLAGAFADTQYF.

The chain couples TRBV5-1 to TRBJ2-1; maybe TRBD2 (6 bases). Germline assignment: CDR1 SGHRS and CDR2 YFSETQ. V lost 5 bases and J lost 13, with 19 bases in between. The CDR3 spans 13 residues. CDR3 sequence (DNA): TGCGCCAGCAGGGCGACTAGGGTTGAGCGCCAGTTCTTC. Translating it yields CASRATRVERQFF.

This clone was detected once. The J gene is TRBJ1-5, the V gene TRBV7-9; D not resolved. The CDR3 runs to 15 residues. Germline CDR1 SEHNR, CDR2 FQNEAQ (reference sequence). Trimming pared 0 bases from V and 2 bases from J, leaving 8 bases between. The CDR3 DNA is TGTGCCAGCAGCTTAGCCGGTTACGGCAATCAGCCCCAGCATTTT. Its translation: CASSLAGYGNQPQHF.

The V call is TRBV11-2, the J call TRBJ1-4; 10 nucleotides align to TRBD1. CDR1 is SGHAT and CDR2 is FQNNGV in the germline V gene. CDR3 length: 17 amino acids. J was trimmed by 4 bases and V by 2 bases; bases with no gene match: 7. CDR3 residues: CASSLRQGASLNEKLFF. CDR3 DNA: TGTGCCAGCAGCTTAAGACAGGGGGCGAGTCTTAATGAAAAACTGTTTTTT.

For this clone: Other DNA sequences of this sample code for an identical CDR3. The chain joins TRBV5-1 to TRBJ2-7; 7 nucleotides align to TRBD1. This CDR3 region has 12 residues. Germline trimming cut 4 bases from V and 4 bases from J; bases unmatched to any gene: 2. CDR1 is SGHRS, CDR2 YFSETQ, per germline. The CDR3, as DNA: TGCGCCAGCAGCACGGGACAGTACGAGCAGTACTTC. Its protein product is CASSTGQYEQYF.

This chain links TRBV9 with TRBJ2-3; the match to TRBD2 covers 9 bases. The CDR3 contains 18 residues. Germline V CDR1 and CDR2: SGDLS, YYNGEE. Trimming removed 0 bases from V and 2 bases from J; junction bases left unmatched: 10. CDR3 sequence reads: CASSVEGELAGFTDTQYF. As DNA, the CDR3 is TGTGCCAGCAGCGTAGAAGGTGAACTAGCGGGTTTCACAGATACGCAGTATTTT.

The rearrangement links TRBV6-5 to TRBJ2-1; maybe TRBD2 (5 bases). CDR3 length: 14 residues. Germline V gene data show CDR1 as MNHEY and CDR2 as SVGAGI. Trimming pared 5 bases from V and 5 bases from J, leaving 13 bases between. CDR3 in DNA: TGTGCCAGCAGTCCCAGCGGACTTAACAATGAGCAGTTCTTC. It yields the protein CASSPSGLNNEQFF.